This T cell receptor (beta chain) was captured by sequencing in a study of Graves' ophthalmopathy and Graves' hyperthyroidism. Study-wide results and caveats: Most expanded thyroid clonotypes above 0.001 frequency also appeared in blood. Built on 13 signatures, a model told ophthalmopathy apart from stable hyperthyroidism with approximately 88% sensitivity and roughly 80% specificity.

Thyroid ultrasound, orbital computed tomography, TRAb, serum thyroxine and clinical symptoms formed the basis of diagnosis. V dropped 5 bases and J dropped 4 bases, with 9 bases sitting between them. This CDR3 has 12 residues. CDR1 and CDR2 from the germline V gene are SGHAT and FQNNGV. The authors amplified TCR beta CDR3 regions, and they did so from RNA transcripts for repertoire sequencing. The authors performed first-round RT-PCR with HTBI primers and then a second-round multiplex PCR. A single record per CDR3 protein comes from TCRdb applying MiXCR to the multiplex PCR reads. The sample lists some 1.1 million distinct CDR3 sequences, less than 45% occurring once. This clonotype was seen more than once but under ten times. Its specificity is unknown.

The sample was peripheral blood or thyroid tissue (not recorded which). The TCR comes from an adult man with Graves' hyperthyroidism. This chain uses TRBV11-2 with TRBJ2-7; the D gene is possibly TRBD2 (5 bases). CDR3 in DNA: TGTGCCAGCAGCGACGTAGCGTACGAGCAGTACTTC. This gives the protein CASSDVAYEQYF. Using reference TRBV11-2 and TRBJ2-7 for the parts outside the CDR3, the full variable domain is EAGVAQSPRYKIIEKRQSVAFWCNPISGHATLYWYQQILGQGPKLLIQFQNNGVVDDSQLPKDRFSAERLKGVDSTLKIQPAKLEDSAVYLCASSDVAYEQYFGPGTRLTVT.